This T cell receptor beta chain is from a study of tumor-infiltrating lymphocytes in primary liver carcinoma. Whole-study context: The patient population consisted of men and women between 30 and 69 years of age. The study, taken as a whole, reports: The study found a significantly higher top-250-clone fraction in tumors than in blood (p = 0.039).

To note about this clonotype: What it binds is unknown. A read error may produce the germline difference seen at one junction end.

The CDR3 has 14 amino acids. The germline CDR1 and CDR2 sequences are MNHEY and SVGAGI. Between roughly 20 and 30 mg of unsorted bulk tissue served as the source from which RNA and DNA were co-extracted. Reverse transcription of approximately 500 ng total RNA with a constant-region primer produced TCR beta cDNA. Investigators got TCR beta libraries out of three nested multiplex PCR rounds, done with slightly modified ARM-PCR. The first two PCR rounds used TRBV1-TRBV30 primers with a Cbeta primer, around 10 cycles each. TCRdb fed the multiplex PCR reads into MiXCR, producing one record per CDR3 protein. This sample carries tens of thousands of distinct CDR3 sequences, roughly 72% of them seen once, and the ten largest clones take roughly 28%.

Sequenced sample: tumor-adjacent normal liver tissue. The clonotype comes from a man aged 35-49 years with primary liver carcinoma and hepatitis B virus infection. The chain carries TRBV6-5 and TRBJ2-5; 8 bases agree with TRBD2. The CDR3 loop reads CASNYGRGRETHYF. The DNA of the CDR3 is TGTGCCAGCAATTACGGGAGGGGCCGAGAGACCCATTACTTC.